Reported below is one T cell receptor beta chain. This entry belongs to a study of T cell repertoires in cytomegalovirus infection. Via MiXCR, TCRdb re-called the reads, giving one row per CDR3 protein. The data hold hundreds of thousands of distinct CDR3 sequences, with approximately 25% observed a single time. Looked up from germline, CDR1 is MNHNY and CDR2 is SVGAGI (reference sequence). Unmatched junction bases numbered 5, after V lost 4 bases and J lost 8 bases. The CDR3 is 14 amino acids. The sequencing input was CD8+ T cells from PBMCs. The V gene is TRBV6-6, the J gene TRBJ2-4, with TRBD1 matching 10 bases. The source is a human donor in good health (CMV status not recorded). Some clones in this sample may be carry-over from other donors' samples. CDR3 nucleotide sequence: TGTGCCAGCAGTTTCGACAGGGGGCACGACATTCAGTACTTC. It codes for CASSFDRGHDIQYF.